This T cell receptor (beta chain) was observed in a study of shared clonotypes between healthy human individuals. This CDR3 is built from 16 residues. V lost 8 bases and J lost 1; bases outside the gene matches: 11. The sequenced material, unsorted PBMC DNA, was run on ten immunoSEQ deep assay plates. Libraries were prepared by immunoSEQ multiplex PCR; TCRdb keeps only in-frame clonotypes and omits some of them. The profile shows 500,000 to 650,000 clones, around 80% of them singletons. The clonotype comes from a woman between 40 and 50 years old in good health. Some clones in this sample may be carry-over from other donors' samples. The genes are TRBV23-1 and TRBJ2-5; 9 nucleotides line up with TRBD1. TRBV23-1 is treated as an ORF (open reading frame) with a function not yet certain. The source material was PBMCs. The CDR3 is CASPTDRGGIQETQYF. CDR3 nucleotide sequence: TGCGCCAGCCCGACCGACAGGGGGGGGATCCAAGAGACCCAGTACTTC.